This TCR beta chain was sequenced during a study of tumor-infiltrating lymphocytes in oesophageal squamous cell carcinoma. This CDR3 has 17 residues. The V gene's germline CDR1 is SGHTA and CDR2 FQGNSA. TCRdb reprocessed the PCR reads with MiXCR, giving one entry per CDR3 protein. The sample includes about 19,000 distinct CDR3 sequences, roughly two fifths of them seen just once. The TCR was taken from a male donor with esophageal squamous cell carcinoma. The chain employs TRBV7-2 and TRBJ2-4; TRBD1 aligns across 7 bases. The DNA end lines up better with TRBJ2-7; the J call may be wrong. Sequencing used normal esophageal tissue next to the tumor. CDR3 coding DNA: TGTGCCAGCAGCTTAGCATCGGTTCTCGACAGGGACTACGAGCAGTACTTC. Protein: CASSLASVLDRDYEQYF.